The subject of this entry is one TCR beta chain. As yet, its antigen is unknown. The data stem from a study of monozygotic twins with inflammatory bowel disease. CDR1 SGHTA and CDR2 FQGNSA come from the germline V gene. CDR3 length: 16 amino acids. Investigators pulled total RNA out of whole blood and did not sort T cells. The template-switching step introduced UMIs that carried a 6-nucleotide sample barcode. TCRdb re-called the 5' RACE reads; one entry per CDR3 protein, DNA not given. The sample table sets out around 410,000 distinct CDR3 sequences. Study findings and constraints: Part of the variability in patient repertoires may have come from differing immunosuppressive treatments. With inverse Simpson as the measure, TCRbeta diversity was lower in IBD patients than in healthy co-twins.

This clonotype was sampled from a human donor with ulcerative colitis or Crohn's disease, or a healthy co-twin of an affected twin (not recorded which). Sequencing was carried out using blood. V is TRBV7-2 and J is TRBJ2-1; TCRdb returns TRBD1, unconfirmable since there is no DNA. This CDR3 is CASTREGARRNDEQFF.